This T cell receptor beta chain was recovered during a study of CD8 T cells in Susac syndrome. CD8+ and CD4+ T cells from blood underwent TCR beta sequencing. The authors reverse transcribed about 0.5 to 1 ug RNA with random hexamers. Amplification of TCR beta CDR3 across 54 Vbeta and 13 Jbeta was performed with immunoSEQ multiplex PCR. TCRdb called the immunoSEQ multiplex PCR reads again in MiXCR, with one record for every CDR3 protein. The table lists 75,000 to 100,000 distinct CDR3 sequences, approximately 94% of them singletons, with roughly 0.27% in the top ten. CDR1 is SNHLY, CDR2 FYNNEI, per germline. The CDR3 contains 10 residues. V shed 6 bases, J shed 8 bases, and the junction held 0 bases outside the gene matches.

V gene TRBV2 combines with J gene TRBJ1-1; TRBD1 agrees at 7 bases. The sample was CD8+ T cells from PBMCs. The clonotype originates from a human donor in good health. CDR3 sequence reads: CASRGQEAFF. The CDR3 DNA reads TGTGCCAGCAGGGGACAGGAAGCTTTCTTT. The complete variable domain, with remaining parts taken from reference TRBV2 and TRBJ1-1, reads EPEVTQTPSHQVTQMGQEVILRCVPISNHLYFYWYRQILGQKVEFLVSFYNNEISEKSEIFDDQFSVERPDGSNFTLKIRSTKLEDSAMYFCASRGQEAFFGQGTRLTVV.